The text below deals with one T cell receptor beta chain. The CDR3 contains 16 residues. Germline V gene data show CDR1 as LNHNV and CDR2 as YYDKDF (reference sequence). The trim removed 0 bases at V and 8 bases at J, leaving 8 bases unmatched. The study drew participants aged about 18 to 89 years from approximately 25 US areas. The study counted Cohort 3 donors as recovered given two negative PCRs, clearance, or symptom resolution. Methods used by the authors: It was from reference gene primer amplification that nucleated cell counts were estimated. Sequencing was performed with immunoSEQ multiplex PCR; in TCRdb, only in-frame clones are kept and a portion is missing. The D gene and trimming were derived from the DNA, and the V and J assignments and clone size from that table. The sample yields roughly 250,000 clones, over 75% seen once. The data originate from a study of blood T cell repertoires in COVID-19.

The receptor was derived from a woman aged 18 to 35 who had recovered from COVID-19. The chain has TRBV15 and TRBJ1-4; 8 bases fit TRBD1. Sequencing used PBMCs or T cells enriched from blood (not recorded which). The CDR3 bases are TGTGCCACCAGCAGAGAACAGGGGGGTTCGGGAGAAAAACTGTTTTTT. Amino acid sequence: CATSREQGGSGEKLFF.